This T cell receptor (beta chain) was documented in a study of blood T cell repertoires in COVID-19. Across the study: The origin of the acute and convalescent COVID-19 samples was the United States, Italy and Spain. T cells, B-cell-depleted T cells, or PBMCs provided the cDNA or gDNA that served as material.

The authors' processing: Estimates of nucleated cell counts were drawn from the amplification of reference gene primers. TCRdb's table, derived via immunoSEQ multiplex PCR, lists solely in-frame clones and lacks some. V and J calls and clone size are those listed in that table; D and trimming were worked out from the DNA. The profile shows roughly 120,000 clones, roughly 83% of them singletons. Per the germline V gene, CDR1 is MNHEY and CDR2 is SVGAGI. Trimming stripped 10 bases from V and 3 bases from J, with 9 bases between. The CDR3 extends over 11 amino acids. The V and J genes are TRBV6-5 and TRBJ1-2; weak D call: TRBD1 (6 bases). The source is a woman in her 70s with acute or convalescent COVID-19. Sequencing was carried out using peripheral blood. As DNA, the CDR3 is TGTGCCACAAACAGGGACTATGGCTACACCTTC. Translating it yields CATNRDYGYTF.